These 24 T cell receptor beta chains were all obtained from the same sample, sequenced in a study of T cells in Graves' hyperthyroidism and ophthalmopathy. The CDR3 regions of TCR beta were amplified from RNA transcripts. The TCR CDR3 first-round RT-PCR relied on the HTBI primer set. MiXCR was run by TCRdb on the multiplex PCR reads, yielding one entry per CDR3 protein. Among hundreds of thousands of distinct CDR3 sequences listed, about a third were seen once. The specimen sequenced was blood. Every receptor here comes from a woman between 40 and 50 years old with Graves' hyperthyroidism.

The chain is built from TRBV2 and TRBJ1-1, with a weak D call TRBD1 (5 bases). CDR3 length equals 15 residues. The germline V and J ends were trimmed by 4 bases and 5 bases, with 17 bases remaining between them. CDR1 is SNHLY and CDR2 is FYNNEI in the germline V gene. CDR3 region: CASSGQLVVGTEAFF. For the CDR3, the DNA is TGTGCCAGCAGTGGACAGTTGGTGGTTGGTACTGAAGCTTTCTTT. Full variable domain (rest looked up from reference TRBV2 and TRBJ1-1): EPEVTQTPSHQVTQMGQEVILRCVPISNHLYFYWYRQILGQKVEFLVSFYNNEISEKSEIFDDQFSVERPDGSNFTLKIRSTKLEDSAMYFCASSGQLVVGTEAFFGQGTRLTVV.

The genes are TRBV4-3 and TRBJ1-3; tentative D call: TRBD1 (5 bases). CDR1 and CDR2 from the germline V gene are LGHNA and YSLEER. Deletions cut 0 bases from V and 2 bases from J, with 11 bases between. The CDR3 length is 16 residues. For the CDR3, the DNA is TGCGCCAGCAGCCAAGAAGGCAGGGAACCTGGAAACACCATATATTTT. It codes for CASSQEGREPGNTIYF.

This clonotype was observed many times. This chain connects TRBV15 to TRBJ2-7; D not resolved. With 3 bases removed from V and 4 bases from J, the gap between germline ends came to 19 bases. CDR1 and CDR2 from the germline V gene are LNHNV and YYDKDF (reference sequence). CDR3 length: 16 amino acids. CDR3 DNA sequence: TGTGCCACCAGCAGTTTCCTAAAAGTAGAGGAGTACGAGCAGTACTTC. Translated, it gives CATSSFLKVEEYEQYF.

This clonotype appeared many times. The V call is TRBV7-2, the J call TRBJ1-4; TRBD1 aligns across 8 bases. From germline, CDR1 is SGHTA and CDR2 FQGNSA. The V gene end was trimmed by 5 bases and the J gene end by 4 bases; junction bases not matched to a gene: 6. The CDR3 totals 15 residues. The CDR3: CASSPGQVNNEKLFF. The CDR3 DNA reads TGTGCCAGCAGCCCGGGACAGGTTAATAATGAAAAACTGTTTTTT.

This clonotype has at least ten counts. The gene calls are TRBV19 and TRBJ1-5; D is uncertain. This CDR3 region has 12 residues. Germline V gives CDR1 LNHDA, CDR2 SQIVND (reference sequence). With 3 bases removed from V and 5 bases from J, the gap between germline ends came to 5 bases. The CDR3 loop reads CASSIQYQPQHF. CDR3 nucleotides: TGTGCCAGTAGTATTCAATATCAGCCCCAGCATTTT.

This clonotype came up many times. V and J are TRBV25-1 and TRBJ1-2; no clear D gene. The germline V gene encodes CDR1 MGHDK and CDR2 SYGVNS. Trimming removed 2 bases at V and 7 bases at J, with 17 bases between. The CDR3 contains 15 residues. The CDR3 here is CASSEGVGFWRGYTF. In DNA form, the CDR3 reads TGTGCCAGCAGTGAAGGTGTGGGGTTTTGGCGTGGCTACACCTTC.

This clonotype was detected ten times or more. The chain carries TRBV7-9 and TRBJ2-7, with 9 bases matching TRBD1. This CDR3 has 15 amino acids. The J segment lost 2 bases and the V segment lost 8 bases, leaving 10 bases of the junction unmatched. The germline V gene has CDR1 SEHNR and CDR2 FQNEAQ (reference sequence). CDR3: CASAGWDRVAYEQYF. CDR3 sequence (DNA): TGTGCCAGCGCGGGATGGGACAGGGTGGCCTACGAGCAGTACTTC.

V is TRBV9 and J is TRBJ1-3, with D uncertain. There are 15 residues in the CDR3. Trimming took off 1 base at V and 0 bases at J, with 8 bases between the two ends. The germline CDR1 and CDR2 sequences are SGDLS and YYNGEE. The CDR3 region has the DNA TGTGCCAGCAGCGTATCGTCAAACTCTGGAAACACCATATATTTT. Its translation is CASSVSSNSGNTIYF.

The chain joins TRBV7-2 to TRBJ1-2; D gene ambiguous. This CDR3 spans 11 amino acids. The V and J ends lost 11 bases and 6 bases respectively, with 13 bases between them. Germline V gene sequence: CDR1 SGHTA, CDR2 FQGNSA. CDR3 DNA sequence: TGTGCCTGGAGTCCCCGCGATGGCTACACCTTC. Encoded protein: CAWSPRDGYTF.

Many counts were recorded for this clonotype. The chain couples TRBV15 to TRBJ1-3; D gene ambiguous. Trimming shortened V by 3 bases and J by 0 bases, and 12 bases separated the two germline ends. From germline, CDR1 is LNHNV and CDR2 YYDKDF (reference sequence). This CDR3 has 16 amino acids. The CDR3 is CATSRANWGSGNTIYF. The CDR3 region has the DNA TGTGCCACCAGCAGGGCCAATTGGGGCTCTGGAAACACCATATATTTT.

This clonotype showed up just a few times. V usage is TRBV4-2 and J usage is TRBJ1-1; no clear D. The CDR3 runs to 14 residues. The germline V gene encodes CDR1 LGHNA and CDR2 YNFKEQ. Trimming took off 5 bases at V and 5 bases at J, with 15 bases between the two ends. In DNA, the CDR3 is TGTGCCAGCAGCTCCTCACATGGGAAAACTGAAGCTTTCTTT. Protein product: CASSSSHGKTEAFF.

The chain links TRBV7-2 to TRBJ1-2; tentatively, D is TRBD1 (5 bases). There are 14 residues in the CDR3. CDR1 and CDR2 (germline): SGHTA, FQGNSA. Deletions cut 5 bases from V and 7 bases from J, with 17 bases between. DNA of the CDR3: TGTGCCAGCAGCCCGGGGCAGGGCTACGGTGGCTACACCTTC. Translating it yields CASSPGQGYGGYTF.

The table lists this clonotype with many counts. The chain joins TRBV9 to TRBJ1-1; D gene unclear. Trimming took 3 bases from V and 0 from J, leaving 9 bases between them. The CDR3 consists of 14 residues. Per germline, CDR1 SGDLS and CDR2 YYNGEE. The CDR3 sequence is CASSDGRVNTEAFF. The CDR3, as DNA: TGTGCCAGCAGCGATGGGAGAGTGAACACTGAAGCTTTCTTT. Full variable domain (missing parts from reference TRBV9 and TRBJ1-1): DSGVTQTPKHLITATGQRVTLRCSPRSGDLSVYWYQQSLDQGLQFLIQYYNGEERAKGNILERFSAQQFPDLHSELNLSSLELGDSALYFCASSDGRVNTEAFFGQGTRLTVV.

Remarks on this clonotype: A much larger clone differs from this one at a single base, so this may be a read error. The chain uses TRBV25-1 and TRBJ1-5; D not resolved. The V gene's germline CDR1 is MGHDK and CDR2 SYGVNS. This CDR3 region has 12 residues. For the CDR3, the DNA is TGTACCAGCGCTTGGGTGAATCAGCCCCAGCATTTT. Protein sequence: CTSAWVNQPQHF.

Here the CDR3 DNA reads TGTGCCAGCAGCCCCCAGGGGCAGCGAGAGACCCAGTACTTC. Translation: CASSPQGQRETQYF. This chain connects TRBV7-2 to TRBJ2-5; D may be TRBD1 (6 bases). This CDR3 region has 14 residues. V lost 5 bases and J lost 4, with 14 bases in between. Germline loops: CDR1 SGHTA, CDR2 FQGNSA.

This clonotype appeared a few times. The rearrangement links TRBV6-1 to TRBJ1-3, with D unclear. Germline V gene sequence: CDR1 MNHNS, CDR2 SASEGT. The CDR3 length is 14 residues. Trimming stripped 3 bases from V and 0 bases from J, with 6 bases between. CDR3 protein: CASSDAYSGNTIYF. In nucleotides, the CDR3 is TGTGCCAGCAGTGATGCCTACTCTGGAAACACCATATATTTT.

This clonotype has a handful of counts. This chain connects TRBV14 to TRBJ1-1; D not certain. Trimming removed 1 base at V and 0 bases at J, with 12 bases between. The germline CDR1 and CDR2 sequences are SGHDN and FVKESK. The CDR3 runs 16 residues. In DNA form, the CDR3 reads TGTGCCAGCAGCCAAGTCGGTCGGGTGATGAACACTGAAGCTTTCTTT. This codes for CASSQVGRVMNTEAFF.

This clonotype was seen repeatedly, ten times or more. V usage is TRBV29-1 and J usage is TRBJ1-4, with 9 positions matching TRBD1. Germline CDR1 and CDR2: SQVTM and ANQGSEA. V lost 7 bases and J lost 5; bases outside the gene matches: 5. The CDR3 is 13 amino acids. The chain's CDR3 is CSAGTGPNEKLFF. The CDR3 region has the DNA TGCAGCGCGGGGACAGGGCCGAATGAAAAACTGTTTTTT. The full variable domain, with the rest looked up from reference TRBV29-1 and TRBJ1-4, is SAVISQKPSRDICQRGTSLTIQCQVDSQVTMMFWYRQQPGQSLTLIATANQGSEATYESGFVIDKFPISRPNLTFSTLTVSNMSPEDSSIYLCSAGTGPNEKLFFGSGTQLSVL.

This clonotype was seen a few times. The chain carries TRBV12-5 and TRBJ2-7, with 7 bases fitting TRBD1. The CDR3 covers 14 residues. J was trimmed by 3 bases and V by 2 bases; bases with no gene match: 4. Germline values: CDR1 LGHNT, CDR2 FRNRAP. For the CDR3, the DNA is TGTGCTAGTGGTTTGCCGACAGGGTACTACGAGCAGTACTTC. It is translated as CASGLPTGYYEQYF.

There are a few counts of this clonotype. The chain has TRBV6-6 and TRBJ1-4; D possibly corresponds to TRBD1 (5 bases). V lost 8 bases and J lost 5, with 15 bases in between. The CDR3 is made up of 14 amino acids. Germline V gene lookup returns CDR1 MNHNY and CDR2 SVGAGI (reference sequence). The CDR3 nucleotides are TGTGCCAGCGAGACCTTTGGGGCCAATGAAAAACTGTTTTTT. Translating it yields CASETFGANEKLFF.

The rearrangement links TRBV7-9 to TRBJ1-6, with a weak D call TRBD1 (6 bases). Trimming pared 4 bases from V and 3 bases from J, leaving 16 bases between. In germline, CDR1 is SEHNR, CDR2 FQNEAQ (reference sequence). The CDR3 has 17 amino acids. CDR3 protein: CASSSPQGRNYNSPLHF. CDR3 sequence (DNA): TGTGCCAGCAGCTCACCACAGGGACGAAACTATAATTCACCCCTCCACTTT.

This clonotype has at least ten counts. V is TRBV7-2 and J is TRBJ1-3; the match to TRBD1 covers 10 bases. J lost 4 bases, V lost 6 bases, and 9 bases had no gene match. Germline values: CDR1 SGHTA, CDR2 FQGNSA. CDR3 length: 16 residues. CDR3: CASSNHRDRGGNTIYF. DNA for the CDR3: TGTGCCAGCAGTAACCACCGGGACAGGGGAGGAAACACCATATATTTT.

V usage is TRBV10-1 and J usage is TRBJ1-5; D ambiguous. The CDR3 consists of 16 residues. Germline CDR1 WNHNN, CDR2 SYGVQD (reference sequence). V was trimmed by 4 bases and J by 2 bases, leaving 15 bases between them. CDR3 in DNA: TGCGCCAGCAGTGCCCTCTTGGGAGGAGGCAATCAGCCCCAGCATTTT. This codes for CASSALLGGGNQPQHF.

J is TRBJ1-5 and V is TRBV19, with 8 bases aligning to TRBD1. The junction had 6 bases not matched to a gene; V was cut back by 5 bases and J by 0 bases. Germline V lookup: CDR1 LNHDA, CDR2 SQIVND (reference sequence). This CDR3 spans 16 amino acids. The DNA for the CDR3 is TGTGCCAGTAGTGAGGACAGGGTTTATAGCAATCAGCCCCAGCATTTT. Its translation: CASSEDRVYSNQPQHF.